This TCR beta chain derives from a study of blood T cell repertoires in COVID-19. Looking at the study overall: Acute-phase and convalescent COVID-19 samples originated in the United States, Italy and Spain. T cells, B-cell-depleted T cells, or PBMCs provided the cDNA or gDNA that served as material.

Germline assignment: CDR1 GTSNPN and CDR2 SVGIG (reference sequence). The length of the CDR3 is 16 residues. Unmatched junction bases numbered 6, after V lost 0 bases and J lost 2 bases. The authors' processing: The assay estimated nucleated cells by amplifying reference gene primers. Here immunoSEQ multiplex PCR was the method, and the copy in TCRdb shows in-frame clones only, minus some. For V, J and clone size, that table is used; D and trimming come from the DNA. Of fewer than 300,000 clones in the sample, roughly 87% were seen once. The receptor was isolated from a human donor in a cohort sampled during active COVID-19. The sequencing sample was made of peripheral blood. This chain connects TRBV30 to TRBJ2-5; 10 positions agree with TRBD2. The DNA for the CDR3 is TGTGCCTGGAGTGTATGGGTAGCGGGGGGACAAGAGACCCAGTACTTC. It specifies CAWSVWVAGGQETQYF.